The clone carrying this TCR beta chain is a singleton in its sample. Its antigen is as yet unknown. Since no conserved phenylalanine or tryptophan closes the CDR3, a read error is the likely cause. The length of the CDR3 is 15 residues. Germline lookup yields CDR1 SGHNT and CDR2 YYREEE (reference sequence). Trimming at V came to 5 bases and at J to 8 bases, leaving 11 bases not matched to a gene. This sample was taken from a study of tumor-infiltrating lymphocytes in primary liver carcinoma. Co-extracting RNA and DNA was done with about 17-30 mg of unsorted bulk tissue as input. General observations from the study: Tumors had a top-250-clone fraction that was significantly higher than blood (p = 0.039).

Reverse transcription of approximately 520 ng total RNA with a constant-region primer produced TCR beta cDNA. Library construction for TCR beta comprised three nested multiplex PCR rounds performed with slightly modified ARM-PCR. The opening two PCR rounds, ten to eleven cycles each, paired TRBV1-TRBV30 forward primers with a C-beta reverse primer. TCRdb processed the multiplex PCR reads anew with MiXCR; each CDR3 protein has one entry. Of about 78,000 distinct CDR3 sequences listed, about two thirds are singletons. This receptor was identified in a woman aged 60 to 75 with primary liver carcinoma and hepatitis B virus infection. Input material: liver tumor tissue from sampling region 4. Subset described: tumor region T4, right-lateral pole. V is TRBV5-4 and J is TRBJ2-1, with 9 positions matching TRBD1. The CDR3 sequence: CASSLRGQGNHEQFL. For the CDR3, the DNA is TGTGCCAGCAGTCTCCGTGGACAGGGGAACCATGAGCAGTTCCTC.